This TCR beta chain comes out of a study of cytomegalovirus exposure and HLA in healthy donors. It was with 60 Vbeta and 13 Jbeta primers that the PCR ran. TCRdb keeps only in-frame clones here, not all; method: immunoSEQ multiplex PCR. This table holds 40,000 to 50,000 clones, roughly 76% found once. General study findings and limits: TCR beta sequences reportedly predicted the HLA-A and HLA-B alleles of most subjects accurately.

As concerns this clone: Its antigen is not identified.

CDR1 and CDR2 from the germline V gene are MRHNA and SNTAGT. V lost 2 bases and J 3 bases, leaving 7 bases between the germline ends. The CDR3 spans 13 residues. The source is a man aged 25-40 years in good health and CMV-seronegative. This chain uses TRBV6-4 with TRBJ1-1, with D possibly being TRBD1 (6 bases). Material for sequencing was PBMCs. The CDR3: CASSDRGYTEAFF. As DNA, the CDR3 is TGTGCCAGCAGTGACAGGGGGTACACTGAAGCTTTCTTT.